The 22 T cell receptor beta chains reported below all come from one sample, sequenced in a study of blood T cell repertoires in COVID-19. The table came from immunoSEQ multiplex PCR; TCRdb's copy has only in-frame clones and leaves some out. The sample shows 150,000 to 200,000 clones, roughly 85% of them seen only once. Sequences were obtained from peripheral blood. These receptors originate from a man aged 60 to 75 with acute or convalescent COVID-19.

The chain carries TRBV9 and TRBJ2-1, with 8 bases lining up with TRBD2. This CDR3 region has 16 residues. Germline V gene lookup returns CDR1 SGDLS and CDR2 YYNGEE. Trimming at V came to 1 base and at J to 8 bases, leaving 11 bases not matched to a gene. This CDR3 reads CASSVSSAGGVHEQFF. In nucleotides, the CDR3 is TGTGCCAGCAGCGTATCAAGCGCGGGGGGTGTCCATGAGCAGTTCTTC.

This chain connects TRBV2 to TRBJ1-5, with TRBD1 matching over 9 bases. This CDR3 comprises 16 residues. The ends lost 6 bases at V and 1 base at J; junction bases unmatched: 7. Germline V gene sequence: CDR1 SNHLY, CDR2 FYNNEI. Written as DNA, the CDR3 is TGTGCCAGCAGAATAGCACAGGGGGCAAGCAATCAGCCCCAGCATTTT. The encoded protein is CASRIAQGASNQPQHF.

The chain uses TRBV9 and TRBJ1-2; the match to TRBD1 covers 7 bases. The germline V gene has CDR1 SGDLS and CDR2 YYNGEE. V trimming: 3 bases; J trimming: 8 bases; junction bases outside the gene matches: 16. This CDR3 contains 16 residues. Here the CDR3 DNA reads TGTGCCAGCAGCGCCTTTGGGATGAGGGGGCCTCAGGGCTACACCTTC. Its protein product is CASSAFGMRGPQGYTF.

CDR3 sequence: CASSLTSRVLAKNIQYF. The CDR3 DNA sequence: TGTGCCAGCAGCTTAACCTCCCGGGTACTAGCCAAAAACATTCAGTACTTC. The chain links TRBV7-2 to TRBJ2-4, with D unresolved. V lost 2 bases and J 0 bases, leaving 14 bases between the germline ends. The CDR3 runs 17 residues. CDR1 and CDR2 from the germline V gene are SGHTA and FQGNSA. The complete variable domain, with remaining parts taken from reference TRBV7-2 and TRBJ2-4, reads GAGVSQSPSNKVTEKGKDVELRCDPISGHTALYWYRQSLGQGLEFLIYFQGNSAPDKSGLPSDRFSAERTGGSVSTLTIQRTQQEDSAVYLCASSLTSRVLAKNIQYFGAGTRLSVL.

This chain connects TRBV3-1 (or the pseudogene TRBV3-2) to TRBJ1-1; TRBD1 is a possible D gene (5 bases). Trimming shortened V by 6 bases and J by 1 base, and 15 bases separated the two germline ends. The germline V gene encodes CDR1 LGHDT and CDR2 YNNKEL (reference sequence). This CDR3 is built from 15 residues. The CDR3 sequence is CASSLGWGGNTEAFF. The CDR3 bases are TGTGCCAGCAGTCTGGGTTGGGGCGGGAACACTGAAGCTTTCTTT.

This clone appeared once. V and J are TRBV6-2 or TRBV6-3 and TRBJ1-2, with 8 bases lining up with TRBD1. V lost 5 bases, J lost 7 bases, and 6 bases stayed unmatched. The CDR3 is made up of 13 amino acids. CDR1 and CDR2 from the germline V gene are MNHEY and SVGEGT. The DNA of the CDR3 is TGTGCCAGCAGTCTGACAGGGGTTAGTGGCTACACCTTC. Translated: CASSLTGVSGYTF.

J is TRBJ1-2 and V is TRBV27, with 7 bases matching TRBD1. The CDR3 contains 12 residues. Germline V gene lookup returns CDR1 MNHEY and CDR2 SMNVEV (reference sequence). Trimming removed 8 bases from V and 8 bases from J; junction bases left unmatched: 8. The CDR3 protein is CASGYRGGGYTF. CDR3 bases: TGTGCCAGCGGATACAGGGGCGGGGGCTACACCTTC.

V is TRBV19 and J is TRBJ2-3, with 7 bases identical to TRBD1. CDR1 LNHDA and CDR2 SQIVND come from the germline V gene (reference sequence). The V and J ends lost 10 bases and 0 bases, in that order; junction bases with no gene match: 4. The CDR3 length is 13 residues. This CDR3 reads CATRQGSTDTQYF. In DNA, the CDR3 is TGTGCCACCCGACAGGGCAGCACAGATACGCAGTATTTT.

The V and J genes are TRBV4-1 and TRBJ2-3, with 11 positions matching TRBD2. The germline CDR1 and CDR2 sequences are MGHRA and YSYEKL. The CDR3 has 16 amino acids. Trimming cost V 4 bases and J 1 base; bases outside gene matches: 4. CDR3 region: CASSRQLAGGTDTQYF. In DNA form, the CDR3 reads TGCGCCAGCAGCCGCCAACTAGCGGGGGGCACAGATACGCAGTATTTT.

In DNA form, the CDR3 reads TGTGCCAGCAGTCACGGCGGGGGCACCAAAAACATTCAGTACTTC. Its protein product is CASSHGGGTKNIQYF. V usage is TRBV6-2 or TRBV6-3 and J usage is TRBJ2-4; TRBD2 is a possible D gene (7 bases). This CDR3 spans 15 amino acids. The V gene's germline CDR1 is MNHEY and CDR2 SVGEGT. The V end lost 5 bases, the J end lost 2 bases, and 13 bases lay between the germline ends.

CDR3 sequence reads: CASSQIGQGASGNTIYF. The CDR3 bases are TGCGCCAGCAGCCAAATAGGGCAGGGGGCGTCTGGAAACACCATATATTTT. V and J are TRBV4-3 and TRBJ1-3; 8 bases are a match to TRBD1. V dropped 2 bases and J dropped 1; count of bases not matched to a gene: 7. Germline V gene sequence: CDR1 LGHNA, CDR2 YSLEER. CDR3 size: 17 residues.

The V and J genes are TRBV6-2 or TRBV6-3 and TRBJ1-5; maybe TRBD1 (5 bases). Germline V gene sequence: CDR1 MNHEY, CDR2 SVGEGT. Between the trimmed V and J ends, which lost 2 bases and 6 bases, there was a span of 14 bases. The CDR3 is made up of 15 amino acids. The CDR3 here is CASSYLGQGPQPQHF. CDR3 bases: TGTGCCAGCAGTTACCTCGGGCAGGGCCCTCAGCCCCAGCATTTT.

V usage is TRBV9 and J usage is TRBJ2-1, with 11 bases fitting TRBD2. The V and J ends lost 4 bases and 5 bases, in that order; junction bases with no gene match: 5. CDR1 is SGDLS and CDR2 is YYNGEE in the germline V gene. CDR3 length: 15 amino acids. CDR3 sequence: CASSHGLAGDNEQFF. The CDR3, as DNA: TGTGCCAGCAGCCATGGACTAGCGGGCGACAATGAGCAGTTCTTC.

The chain combines TRBV5-5 with TRBJ1-3; weak D call: TRBD1 (6 bases). Germline CDR1 and CDR2: SGHKS and YYEKEE (reference sequence). The germline V and J ends were trimmed by 7 bases and 1 base, with 12 bases remaining between them. This CDR3 contains 14 residues. In DNA, the CDR3 is TGTGCCAGCGGCCAAGGGACATCTGGAAACACCATATATTTT. Protein product: CASGQGTSGNTIYF.

This chain uses TRBV28 with TRBJ2-5; 10 bases align to TRBD2. The CDR3 is 16 amino acids. The V segment lost 6 bases and the J segment 4 bases; nucleotides outside the gene matches: 11. CDR1 and CDR2 from the germline V gene are MDHEN and SYDVKM. The CDR3 spells CASSFLASGRTETQYF. The CDR3 DNA reads as TGTGCCAGCAGCTTTCTTGCTAGCGGGAGAACAGAGACCCAGTACTTC.

The chain uses TRBV12-3 or TRBV12-4 and TRBJ2-1; 9 bases are a match to TRBD2. Trimming at V came to 10 bases and at J to 4 bases, leaving 5 bases not matched to a gene. The CDR3 sequence is 13 residues long. CDR3 loop: CATGAGGYNEQFF. The CDR3 DNA reads TGTGCCACCGGAGCGGGGGGATACAATGAGCAGTTCTTC.

Worth noting for this clone: Other nucleotide sequences from this sample produce the same CDR3. The chain uses TRBV28 and TRBJ2-5, with 7 positions matching TRBD1. Looked up from germline, CDR1 is MDHEN and CDR2 is SYDVKM. CDR3 length: 14 amino acids. V was pared by 6 bases and J by 0 bases, with 4 bases of the junction left unmatched. The CDR3 region is CASSPGQDQETQYF. CDR3 nucleotides: TGTGCCAGCAGCCCCGGACAGGACCAAGAGACCCAGTACTTC.

V gene TRBV5-1 combines with J gene TRBJ2-7; D perhaps matches TRBD2 (6 bases). CDR3 length: 15 amino acids. The germline CDR1 and CDR2 sequences are SGHRS and YFSETQ. V was pared by 4 bases and J by 2 bases, with 16 bases between. The chain's CDR3 is CASSLGHSGAYEQYF. CDR3 DNA sequence: TGCGCCAGCAGCCTAGGACACTCGGGGGCCTACGAGCAGTACTTC.

This clone was seen just once. The chain couples TRBV10-3 to TRBJ2-3; the match to TRBD2 covers 10 bases. Germline lookup yields CDR1 ENHRY and CDR2 SYGVKD. J was trimmed by 2 bases and V by 6 bases; bases with no gene match: 5. This CDR3 spans 15 amino acids. The CDR3 loop reads CAISRGLAVTDTQYF. Here the CDR3 DNA reads TGTGCCATCAGCCGCGGACTAGCGGTCACAGATACGCAGTATTTT.

This chain links TRBV12-3 or TRBV12-4 with TRBJ2-1; 7 positions agree with TRBD2. CDR3 length: 13 amino acids. J gave up 12 bases and V 0 bases, and 5 bases lay outside the gene matches. Here the CDR3 reads CASSLAAGAGQFF. Written as DNA, the CDR3 is TGTGCCAGCAGTTTAGCGGCGGGAGCGGGGCAGTTCTTC.

The genes are TRBV10-3 and TRBJ2-2; TRBD2 might be the D (6 bases). Per germline, CDR1 ENHRY and CDR2 SYGVKD. The V and J ends lost 3 bases and 7 bases respectively, with 6 bases between them. The CDR3 is 12 amino acids. The CDR3 nucleotides are TGTGCCATCAGTGACGGGGGCGGGGAGCTGTTTTTT. The encoded protein is CAISDGGGELFF.

This rearrangement joins TRBV4-2 to TRBJ2-7; D is uncertain. Germline V lookup: CDR1 LGHNA, CDR2 YNFKEQ. This CDR3 is built from 14 residues. With 0 bases removed from V and 5 bases from J, the gap between germline ends came to 11 bases. The CDR3 sequence is CASSQELGFNEQYF. The CDR3 region has the DNA TGTGCCAGCAGCCAAGAACTCGGGTTCAACGAGCAGTACTTC.